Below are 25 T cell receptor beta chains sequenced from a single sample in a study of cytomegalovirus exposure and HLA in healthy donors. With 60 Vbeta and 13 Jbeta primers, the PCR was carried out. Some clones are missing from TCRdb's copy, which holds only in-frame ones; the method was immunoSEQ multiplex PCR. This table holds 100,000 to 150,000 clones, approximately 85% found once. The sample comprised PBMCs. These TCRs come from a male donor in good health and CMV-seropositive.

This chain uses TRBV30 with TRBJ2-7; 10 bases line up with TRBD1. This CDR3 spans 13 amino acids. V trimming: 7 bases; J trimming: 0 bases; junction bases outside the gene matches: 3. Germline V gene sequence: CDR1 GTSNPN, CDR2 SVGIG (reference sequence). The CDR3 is CASRDRGSYEQYF. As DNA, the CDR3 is TGTGCCTCCCGGGACAGGGGCTCCTACGAGCAGTACTTC.

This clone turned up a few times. The CDR3 DNA sequence: TGCGCCAGCAGCTTCGTGAGGAATGAGCAGTTCTTC. This sequence encodes CASSFVRNEQFF. The chain combines TRBV5-1 with TRBJ2-1, with no clear D. CDR3 size: 12 residues. The germline gives CDR1 SGHRS, CDR2 YFSETQ. Trimming stripped 2 bases from V and 7 bases from J, with 7 bases between.

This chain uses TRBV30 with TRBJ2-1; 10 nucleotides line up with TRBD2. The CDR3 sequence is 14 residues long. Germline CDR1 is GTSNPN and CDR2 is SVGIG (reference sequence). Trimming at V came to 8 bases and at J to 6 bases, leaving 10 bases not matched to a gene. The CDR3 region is CAGTSVIRPNEQFF. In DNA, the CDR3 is TGTGCCGGGACTAGCGTAATCCGCCCCAATGAGCAGTTCTTC.

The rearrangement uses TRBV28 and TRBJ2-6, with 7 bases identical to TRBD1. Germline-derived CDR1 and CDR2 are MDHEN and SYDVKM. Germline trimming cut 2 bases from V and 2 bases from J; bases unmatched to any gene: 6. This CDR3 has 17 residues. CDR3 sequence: CASSLPRTGTGANVLTF. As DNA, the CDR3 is TGTGCCAGCAGTTTACCCCGGACAGGAACTGGGGCCAACGTCCTGACTTTC.

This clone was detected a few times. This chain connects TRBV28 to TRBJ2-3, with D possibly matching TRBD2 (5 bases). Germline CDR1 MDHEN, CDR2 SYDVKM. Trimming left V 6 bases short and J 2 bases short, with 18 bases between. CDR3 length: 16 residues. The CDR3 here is CASRGPWLAATDTQYF. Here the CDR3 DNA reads TGTGCCAGCAGAGGGCCGTGGCTAGCTGCCACAGATACGCAGTATTTT. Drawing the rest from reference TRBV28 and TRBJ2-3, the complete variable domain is DVKVTQSSRYLVKRTGEKVFLECVQDMDHENMFWYRQDPGLGLRLIYFSYDVKMKEKGDIPEGYSVSREKKERFSLILESASTNQTSMYLCASRGPWLAATDTQYFGPGTRLTVL.

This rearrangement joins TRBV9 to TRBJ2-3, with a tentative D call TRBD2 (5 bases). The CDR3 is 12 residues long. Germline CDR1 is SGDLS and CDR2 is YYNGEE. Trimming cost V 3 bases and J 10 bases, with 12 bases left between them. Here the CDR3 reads CASSAEGTAQYF. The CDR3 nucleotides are TGTGCCAGCAGCGCAGAGGGCACCGCGCAGTATTTT.

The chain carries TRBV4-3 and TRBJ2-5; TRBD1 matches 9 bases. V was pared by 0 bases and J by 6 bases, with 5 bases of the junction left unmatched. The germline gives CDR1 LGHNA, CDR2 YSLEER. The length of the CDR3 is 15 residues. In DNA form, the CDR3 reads TGCGCCAGCAGCCAAGAGACAGGGGGTTGGAAGACCCAGTACTTC. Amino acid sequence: CASSQETGGWKTQYF.

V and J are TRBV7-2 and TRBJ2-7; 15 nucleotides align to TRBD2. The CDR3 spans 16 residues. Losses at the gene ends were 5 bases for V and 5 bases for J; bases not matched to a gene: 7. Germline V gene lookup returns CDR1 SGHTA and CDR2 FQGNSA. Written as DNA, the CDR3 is TGTGCCAGCAGCGGTCCCGGGACTAGCGGGAGGAACGAGCAGTACTTC. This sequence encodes CASSGPGTSGRNEQYF.

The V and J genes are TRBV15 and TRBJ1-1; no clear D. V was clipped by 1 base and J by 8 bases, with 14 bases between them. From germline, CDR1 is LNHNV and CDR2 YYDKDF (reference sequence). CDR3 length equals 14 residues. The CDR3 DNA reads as TGTGCCACCAGCAGAGCGGAGCGTGCCGCCGAAGCTTTCTTT. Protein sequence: CATSRAERAAEAFF.

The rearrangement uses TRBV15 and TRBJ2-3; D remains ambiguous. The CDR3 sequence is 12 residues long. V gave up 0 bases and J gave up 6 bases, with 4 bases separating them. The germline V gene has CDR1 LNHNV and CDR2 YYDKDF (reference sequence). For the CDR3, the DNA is TGTGCCACCAGCAGAGATCTGGATACGCAGTATTTT. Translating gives CATSRDLDTQYF.

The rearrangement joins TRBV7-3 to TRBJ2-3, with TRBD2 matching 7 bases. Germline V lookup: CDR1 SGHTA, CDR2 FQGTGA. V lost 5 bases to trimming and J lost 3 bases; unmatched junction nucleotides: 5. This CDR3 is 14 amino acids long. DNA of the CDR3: TGTGCCAGCAGCCCCCTGGGGGGGACAGATACGCAGTATTTT. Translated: CASSPLGGTDTQYF.

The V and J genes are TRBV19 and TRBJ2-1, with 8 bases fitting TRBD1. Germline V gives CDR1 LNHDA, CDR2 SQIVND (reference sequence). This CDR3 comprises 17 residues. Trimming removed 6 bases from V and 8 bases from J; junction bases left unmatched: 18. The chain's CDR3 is CASRAPGQAKGGDEQFF. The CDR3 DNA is TGTGCCAGTAGAGCTCCGGGACAGGCGAAGGGAGGCGATGAGCAGTTCTTC.

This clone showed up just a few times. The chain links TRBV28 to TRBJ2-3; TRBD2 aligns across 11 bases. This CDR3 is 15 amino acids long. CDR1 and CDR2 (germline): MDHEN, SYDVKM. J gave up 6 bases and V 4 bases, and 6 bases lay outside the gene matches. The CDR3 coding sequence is TGTGCCAGCAGTTGGCTAGCGGGAGGAGGGGATACGCAGTATTTT. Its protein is CASSWLAGGGDTQYF.

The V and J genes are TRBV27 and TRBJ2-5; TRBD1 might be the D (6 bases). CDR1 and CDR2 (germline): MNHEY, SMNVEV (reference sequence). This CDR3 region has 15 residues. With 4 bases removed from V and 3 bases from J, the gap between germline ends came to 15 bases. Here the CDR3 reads CASSSLQGIKETQYF. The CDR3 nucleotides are TGTGCCAGCAGTTCCCTACAGGGAATCAAAGAGACCCAGTACTTC.

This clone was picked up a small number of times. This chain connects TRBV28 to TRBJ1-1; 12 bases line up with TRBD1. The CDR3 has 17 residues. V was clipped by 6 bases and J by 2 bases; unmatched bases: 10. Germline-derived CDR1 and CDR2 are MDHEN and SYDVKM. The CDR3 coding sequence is TGTGCCAGCAGACCGGGGGGGACAGGGGGCTCTAACACTGAAGCTTTCTTT. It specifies CASRPGGTGGSNTEAFF.

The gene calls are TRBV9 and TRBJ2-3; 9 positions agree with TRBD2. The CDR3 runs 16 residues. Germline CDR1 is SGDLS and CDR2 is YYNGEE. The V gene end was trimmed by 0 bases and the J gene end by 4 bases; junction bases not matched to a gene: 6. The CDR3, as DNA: TGTGCCAGCAGCGTAGGGCTAGCGGGATCGTCAGATACGCAGTATTTT. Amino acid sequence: CASSVGLAGSSDTQYF.

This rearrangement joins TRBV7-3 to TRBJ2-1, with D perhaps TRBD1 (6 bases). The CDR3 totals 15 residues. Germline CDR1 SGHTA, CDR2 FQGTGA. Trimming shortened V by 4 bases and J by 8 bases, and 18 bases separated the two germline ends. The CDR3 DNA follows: TGTGCCAGCAGCTCCCAAGCGACAGGCCGGGATGAGCAGTTCTTC. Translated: CASSSQATGRDEQFF.

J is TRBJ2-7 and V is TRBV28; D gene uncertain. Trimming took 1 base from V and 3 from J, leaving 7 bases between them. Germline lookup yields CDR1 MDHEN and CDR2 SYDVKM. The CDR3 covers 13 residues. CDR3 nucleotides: TGTGCCAGCAGTTTATTAGCCGGCTACGAGCAGTACTTC. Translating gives CASSLLAGYEQYF. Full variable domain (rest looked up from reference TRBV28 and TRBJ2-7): DVKVTQSSRYLVKRTGEKVFLECVQDMDHENMFWYRQDPGLGLRLIYFSYDVKMKEKGDIPEGYSVSREKKERFSLILESASTNQTSMYLCASSLLAGYEQYFGPGTRLTVT.

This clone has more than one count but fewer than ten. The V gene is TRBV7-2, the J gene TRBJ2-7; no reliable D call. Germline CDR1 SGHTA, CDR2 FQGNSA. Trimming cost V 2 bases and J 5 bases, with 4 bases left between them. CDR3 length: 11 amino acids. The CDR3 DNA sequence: TGTGCCAGCAGCTTATTAAACGAGCAGTACTTC. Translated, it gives CASSLLNEQYF.

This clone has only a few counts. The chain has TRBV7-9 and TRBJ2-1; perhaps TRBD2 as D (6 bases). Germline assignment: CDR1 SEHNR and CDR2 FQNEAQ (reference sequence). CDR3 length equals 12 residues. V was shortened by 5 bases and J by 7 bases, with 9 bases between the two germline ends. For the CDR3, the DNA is TGTGCCAGCAGCCCGGAGGGTAATGAGCAGTTCTTC. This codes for CASSPEGNEQFF. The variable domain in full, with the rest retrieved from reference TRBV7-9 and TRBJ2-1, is DTGVSQNPRHKITKRGQNVTFRCDPISEHNRLYWYRQTLGQGPEFLTYFQNEAQLEKSRLLSDRFSAERPKGSFSTLEIQRTEQGDSAMYLCASSPEGNEQFFGPGTRLTVL.

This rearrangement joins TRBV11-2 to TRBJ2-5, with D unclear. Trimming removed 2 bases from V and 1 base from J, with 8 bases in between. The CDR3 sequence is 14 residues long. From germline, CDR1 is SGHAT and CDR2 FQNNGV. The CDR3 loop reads CASSLNLAQETQYF. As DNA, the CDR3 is TGTGCCAGCAGCTTAAACCTGGCCCAAGAGACCCAGTACTTC.

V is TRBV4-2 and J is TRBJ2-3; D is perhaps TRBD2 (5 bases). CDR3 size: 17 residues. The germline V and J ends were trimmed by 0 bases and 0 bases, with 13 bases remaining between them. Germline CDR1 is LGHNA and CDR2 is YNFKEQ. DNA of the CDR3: TGTGCCAGCAGCCAAGATGGAGGATATTCTAGCACAGATACGCAGTATTTT. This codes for CASSQDGGYSSTDTQYF.

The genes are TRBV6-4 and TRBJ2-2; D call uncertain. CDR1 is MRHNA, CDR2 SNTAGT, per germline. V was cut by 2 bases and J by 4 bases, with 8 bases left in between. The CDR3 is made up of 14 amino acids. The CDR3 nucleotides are TGTGCCAGCAGTGACCCAGGCACCACCGGGGAGCTGTTTTTT. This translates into CASSDPGTTGELFF.

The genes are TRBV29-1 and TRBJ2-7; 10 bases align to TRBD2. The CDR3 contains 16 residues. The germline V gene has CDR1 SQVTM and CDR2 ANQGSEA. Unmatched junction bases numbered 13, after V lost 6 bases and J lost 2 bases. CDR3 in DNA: TGCAGCGTCCATGGACTAGCGGAGCCGGGGACCTACGAGCAGTACTTC. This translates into CSVHGLAEPGTYEQYF.

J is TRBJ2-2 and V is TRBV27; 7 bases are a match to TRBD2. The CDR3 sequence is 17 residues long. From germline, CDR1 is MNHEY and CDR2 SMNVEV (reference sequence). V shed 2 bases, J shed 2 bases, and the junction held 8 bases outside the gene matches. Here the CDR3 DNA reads TGTGCCAGCAGTTTAGAGGGACCTAGCGGCAACACCGGGGAGCTGTTTTTT. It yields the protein CASSLEGPSGNTGELFF.